The rows below give T cell receptor beta chains drawn from one sample of a study of T cells in Graves' hyperthyroidism and ophthalmopathy. TCRdb redid the calling of the multiplex PCR reads with MiXCR, one entry per CDR3 protein. The data show about 420,000 distinct CDR3 sequences, approximately 14% seen once. Sequencing input: blood. The receptors derive from a woman aged 18-29 years with Graves' hyperthyroidism. The CDR3 runs from the conserved cysteine through the conserved F or W. Each record gives: D gene, clone size, J gene, V gene, CDR3 protein, CDR3 DNA. The D gene is left open where the match is weak. The size field is filled for only some rows; it gives once, few, many or a size class.

D: TRBD2; size: many; J: TRBJ2-7; V: TRBV9; CDR3: CASKPGGPSGRNEQYF; DNA: TGTGCCAGCAAGCCCGGGGGGCCTAGCGGGAGGAATGAGCAGTACTTC
D: TRBD1; size: -; J: TRBJ2-2; V: TRBV6-5; CDR3: CASRYTGGSDTGELFF; DNA: TGTGCCAGCAGATACACAGGGGGCAGTGACACCGGGGAGCTGTTTTTT
D: -; size: few; J: TRBJ2-2; V: TRBV27; CDR3: CASSPSHNAGELFF; DNA: TGTGCCAGCAGTCCCAGCCACAACGCCGGGGAGCTGTTTTTT
D: -; size: many; J: TRBJ2-2; V: TRBV3-1; CDR3: CASSPNGQLFAGELFF; DNA: TGTGCCAGCAGCCCCAATGGACAGCTGTTTGCCGGGGAGCTGTTTTTT
D: -; size: -; J: TRBJ2-5; V: TRBV12-3/TRBV12-4; CDR3: CASSPGQPFYF; DNA: TGTGCCAGCAGTCCCGGACAGCCCTTCTACTTC
D: TRBD1; size: few; J: TRBJ1-2; V: TRBV4-3; CDR3: CASSQAKTGFGYTF; DNA: TGCGCCAGCAGCCAAGCCAAGACAGGGTTTGGCTACACCTTC
D: -; size: many; J: TRBJ2-1; V: TRBV6-2/TRBV6-3; CDR3: CASSTKLEQFF; DNA: TGTGCCAGCAGCACGAAGCTTGAGCAGTTCTTC
D: TRBD2; size: -; J: TRBJ2-7; V: TRBV6-2/TRBV6-3; CDR3: CASSYEAGGAHEQYF; DNA: TGTGCCAGCAGTTACGAAGCGGGAGGGGCACACGAGCAGTACTTC
D: -; size: many; J: TRBJ1-5; V: TRBV7-6; CDR3: CASSLARGFAQPQHF; DNA: TGTGCCAGCAGCTTAGCGCGGGGCTTCGCTCAGCCCCAGCATTTT
D: -; size: many; J: TRBJ2-3; V: TRBV28; CDR3: CASKFQASGTDTQYF; DNA: TGTGCCAGCAAGTTCCAAGCGAGCGGCACAGATACGCAGTATTTT
D: -; size: few; J: TRBJ1-1; V: TRBV20-1; CDR3: CSARDGGRNTEAFF; DNA: TGCAGTGCTAGAGATGGGGGGAGAAACACTGAAGCTTTCTTT
D: TRBD2; size: few; J: TRBJ2-7; V: TRBV5-6; CDR3: CASSSGGGVYEQYF; DNA: TGTGCCAGCAGCTCCGGGGGAGGGGTATACGAGCAGTACTTC